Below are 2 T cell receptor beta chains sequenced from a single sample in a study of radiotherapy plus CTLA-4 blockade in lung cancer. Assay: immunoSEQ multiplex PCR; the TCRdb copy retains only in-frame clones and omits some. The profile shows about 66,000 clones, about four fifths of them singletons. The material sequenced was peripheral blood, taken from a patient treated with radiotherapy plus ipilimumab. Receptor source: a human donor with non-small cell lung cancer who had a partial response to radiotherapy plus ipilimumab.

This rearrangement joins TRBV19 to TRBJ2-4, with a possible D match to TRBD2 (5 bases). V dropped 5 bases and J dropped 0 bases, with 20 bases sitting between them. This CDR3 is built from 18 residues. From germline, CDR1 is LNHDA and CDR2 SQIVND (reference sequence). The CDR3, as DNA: TGTGCCAGTAGTTTCCCCCTATCCGAGGGAGTAGCCAAAAACATTCAGTACTTC. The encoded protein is CASSFPLSEGVAKNIQYF.

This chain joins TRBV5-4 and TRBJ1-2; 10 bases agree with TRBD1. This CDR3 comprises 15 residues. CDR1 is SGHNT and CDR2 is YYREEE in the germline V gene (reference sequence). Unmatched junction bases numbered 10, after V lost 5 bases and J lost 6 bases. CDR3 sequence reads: CASSDDDRGRHGYTF. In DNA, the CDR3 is TGTGCCAGCAGTGACGACGACAGGGGGCGGCATGGCTACACCTTC.